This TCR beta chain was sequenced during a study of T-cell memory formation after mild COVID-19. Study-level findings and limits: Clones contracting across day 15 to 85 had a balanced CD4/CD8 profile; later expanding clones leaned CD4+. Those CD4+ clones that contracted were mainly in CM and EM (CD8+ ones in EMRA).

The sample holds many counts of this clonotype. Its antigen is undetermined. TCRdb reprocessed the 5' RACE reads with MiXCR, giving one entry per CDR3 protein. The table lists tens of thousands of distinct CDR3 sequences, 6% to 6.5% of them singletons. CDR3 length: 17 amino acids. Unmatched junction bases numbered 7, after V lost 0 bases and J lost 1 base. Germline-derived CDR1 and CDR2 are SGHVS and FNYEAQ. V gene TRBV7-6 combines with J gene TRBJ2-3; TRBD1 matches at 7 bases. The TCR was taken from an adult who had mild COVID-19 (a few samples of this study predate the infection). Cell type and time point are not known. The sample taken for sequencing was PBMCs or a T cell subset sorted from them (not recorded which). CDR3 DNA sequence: TGTGCCAGCAGCTTAGCGGGCCGGACAGGCCGCACAGATACGCAGTATTTT. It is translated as CASSLAGRTGRTDTQYF.